This T cell receptor (beta chain) was profiled in a study of chemoradiotherapy in HPV16-positive cancers. This CDR3 has 13 residues. Germline V gene lookup returns CDR1 SNHLY and CDR2 FYNNEI. With 11 bases clipped from V and 4 bases from J, the junction kept 7 bases outside the gene matches. The repertoire was sequenced with immunoSEQ multiplex PCR; TCRdb's copy has only in-frame clones and lacks some. This table has about 53,000 clones, over 85% appearing once. The V call is TRBV2, the J call TRBJ2-5, with 10 bases lining up with TRBD1. The starting material was blood, obtained from a patient who underwent chemoradiotherapy. This TCR derives from a human donor with HPV-associated anogenital cancer. The CDR3 DNA reads as TGTGCCCGCCTGGGACAGGGGTCAGAGACCCAGTACTTC. Translated: CARLGQGSETQYF.